These 5 T cell receptor beta chains were sequenced from one sample in a study of T cells expressing NK-cell markers. Reanalyzing the 5' RACE reads, TCRdb keeps one entry per CDR3 protein, without DNA. There are about 150,000 distinct CDR3 sequences in the sample, with roughly 35% held by the top ten. Sequencing input: blood T cells: a sorted CD56 or NKG2C T cell subset, CD4+ or CD8+ T cells, or bulk PBMC T cells (not recorded which). These receptors were obtained from a woman in her forties or fifties in good health.

This chain connects TRBV3-1 to TRBJ2-2; TCRdb selects TRBD1, and the lack of DNA leaves this call unchecked. The germline V gene has CDR1 LGHDT and CDR2 YNNKEL (reference sequence). The CDR3 totals 17 residues. The CDR3 spells CASSHIAGAQHPLELFF.

The chain couples TRBV5-6 to TRBJ2-7; TCRdb returns TRBD2, unconfirmable since there is no DNA. The CDR3 consists of 14 residues. The germline gives CDR1 SGHDT, CDR2 YYEEEE. The CDR3 spells CASSLGLGRNEQYF. The entire variable domain, with the rest obtained from reference TRBV5-6 and TRBJ2-7, is as follows: DAGVTQSPTHLIKTRGQQVTLRCSPKSGHDTVSWYQQALGQGPQFIFQYYEEEERQRGNFPDRFSGHQFPNYSSELNVNALLLGDSALYLCASSLGLGRNEQYFGPGTRLTVT.

V usage is TRBV29-1 and J usage is TRBJ2-7. This CDR3 is built from 14 residues. Germline V gene data show CDR1 as SQVTM and CDR2 as ANQGSEA. CDR3 sequence reads: CSVEEGSDSYEQYF.

The chain is built from TRBV6-1 and TRBJ1-1; TCRdb calls TRBD1, which cannot be checked without DNA. Per germline, CDR1 MNHNS and CDR2 SASEGT. CDR3 length: 14 amino acids. CDR3 sequence reads: CASSVWTGGIEAFF.

The CDR3 loop reads CASSVAHTAYEQYF. The chain couples TRBV9 to TRBJ2-7. The CDR3 has 14 residues. Germline V gene sequence: CDR1 SGDLS, CDR2 YYNGEE.